This is a list of T cell receptor beta chains from one sample in a study of neurological immune-mediated disorders. TCRdb analysed the 5' RACE reads with MiXCR anew, one entry per CDR3 protein. The profile shows 66,000 or so distinct CDR3 sequences, under 3.5% of them singletons. Material: PBMCs. Receptors originate from a man aged 35-49 years with multiple sclerosis. The conserved cysteine and the conserved F or W are not part of the CDR3 here. The order of the fields is D gene, V gene, J gene, CDR3 protein. The D gene is left open where the match is weak.

D gene: NA
V gene: TRBV12-3/TRBV12-4
J gene: TRBJ1-5
CDR3 protein: ASSSQGEGQPQH

D gene: NA
V gene: TRBV29-1
J gene: TRBJ2-5
CDR3 protein: SVEQGGTETQY

D gene: NA
V gene: TRBV5-1
J gene: TRBJ2-7
CDR3 protein: ASSLAPETYEQY

D gene: NA
V gene: TRBV20-1
J gene: TRBJ1-2
CDR3 protein: SARDRGAAGYT

D gene: NA
V gene: TRBV15
J gene: TRBJ2-7
CDR3 protein: ATKGLIPRYEQY

D gene: TRBD1
V gene: TRBV5-1
J gene: TRBJ1-4
CDR3 protein: ASSPPDRNEKLF

D gene: NA
V gene: TRBV18
J gene: TRBJ2-3
CDR3 protein: ASSPPLARTDTQY

D gene: NA
V gene: TRBV30
J gene: TRBJ1-1
CDR3 protein: AWSPRGARTEAF

D gene: NA
V gene: TRBV12-3/TRBV12-4
J gene: TRBJ1-1
CDR3 protein: ASSRKGNTEAF

D gene: NA
V gene: TRBV5-1
J gene: TRBJ1-5
CDR3 protein: ASSLDGTPRQPQH

D gene: NA
V gene: TRBV12-3/TRBV12-4
J gene: TRBJ1-2
CDR3 protein: ASSNSGVYGYT

D gene: TRBD1
V gene: TRBV7-8
J gene: TRBJ2-7
CDR3 protein: ASSLGQGPSYEQY

D gene: NA
V gene: TRBV21-1
J gene: TRBJ2-3
CDR3 protein: ASSITGRITDTQY

D gene: TRBD1
V gene: TRBV28
J gene: TRBJ1-1
CDR3 protein: ASSFGQGNTEAF

D gene: NA
V gene: TRBV5-1
J gene: TRBJ2-7
CDR3 protein: ASSSTGAYEQY

D gene: NA
V gene: TRBV12-3/TRBV12-4
J gene: TRBJ1-6
CDR3 protein: ASSLGTTSSPLH

D gene: TRBD2
V gene: TRBV5-5
J gene: TRBJ2-1
CDR3 protein: ASSLLSGGINEQF

D gene: NA
V gene: TRBV5-1
J gene: TRBJ2-1
CDR3 protein: ASSLEGNYNEQF

D gene: NA
V gene: TRBV7-8
J gene: TRBJ1-1
CDR3 protein: ASSLGGSQVY

D gene: TRBD1
V gene: TRBV12-3/TRBV12-4
J gene: TRBJ2-7
CDR3 protein: ASSPAGTGDYEQY

D gene: NA
V gene: TRBV10-3
J gene: TRBJ2-2
CDR3 protein: AISERGEGTGELF

D gene: NA
V gene: TRBV7-9
J gene: TRBJ2-6
CDR3 protein: ASNPAPGSRSGANVLT

D gene: NA
V gene: TRBV7-2
J gene: TRBJ1-5
CDR3 protein: ASSPLRDQPQH

D gene: NA
V gene: TRBV7-9
J gene: TRBJ2-4
CDR3 protein: ASSFGGEAKNIQY

D gene: NA
V gene: TRBV5-1
J gene: TRBJ1-1
CDR3 protein: ASSFGDGNTEAF

D gene: TRBD1
V gene: TRBV20-1
J gene: TRBJ1-2
CDR3 protein: SARVLGQGGGYT

D gene: TRBD2
V gene: TRBV5-1
J gene: TRBJ2-6
CDR3 protein: ASSLSGSPGANVLT

D gene: NA
V gene: TRBV18
J gene: TRBJ2-3
CDR3 protein: ASSPRSAGGADTQY

D gene: NA
V gene: TRBV6-2/TRBV6-3
J gene: TRBJ2-7
CDR3 protein: ASSSRGTGKFGQY

D gene: NA
V gene: TRBV6-6
J gene: TRBJ2-1
CDR3 protein: ASCPRAASYNEQF

D gene: NA
V gene: TRBV5-1
J gene: TRBJ1-1
CDR3 protein: ASSSGEQNTEAF

D gene: NA
V gene: TRBV5-6
J gene: TRBJ2-1
CDR3 protein: ASSPPLGNEQF

D gene: NA
V gene: TRBV6-1
J gene: TRBJ1-1
CDR3 protein: EVLRRRTEAF

D gene: TRBD1
V gene: TRBV11-1
J gene: TRBJ1-4
CDR3 protein: ASSSDREGEKLF

D gene: TRBD2
V gene: TRBV5-1
J gene: TRBJ2-1
CDR3 protein: ASSPGIAGASSSYNEQF

D gene: NA
V gene: TRBV2
J gene: TRBJ1-6
CDR3 protein: ASSVRNSPLH

D gene: TRBD1
V gene: TRBV11-2
J gene: TRBJ2-3
CDR3 protein: ASSDRGRNTDTQY

D gene: NA
V gene: TRBV2
J gene: TRBJ1-6
CDR3 protein: ASSRGHLGNSPLH

D gene: TRBD2
V gene: TRBV29-1
J gene: TRBJ2-2
CDR3 protein: SVTPWVAGAGTGELF

D gene: NA
V gene: TRBV18
J gene: TRBJ1-5
CDR3 protein: ASSPLGDNQPQH

D gene: TRBD1
V gene: TRBV20-1
J gene: TRBJ1-5
CDR3 protein: SARDAGQTYQPQH

D gene: NA
V gene: TRBV10-3
J gene: TRBJ1-1
CDR3 protein: AITGQQNTEAF

D gene: TRBD2
V gene: TRBV11-3
J gene: TRBJ2-1
CDR3 protein: ASSLGLAGVSDEQF

D gene: NA
V gene: TRBV2
J gene: TRBJ2-7
CDR3 protein: ASSEETQGVVYEQY

D gene: NA
V gene: TRBV2
J gene: TRBJ2-3
CDR3 protein: ASSRQSTDTQY

D gene: NA
V gene: TRBV5-1
J gene: TRBJ1-4
CDR3 protein: ASSFAPGSANEKLF

D gene: NA
V gene: TRBV20-1
J gene: TRBJ2-3
CDR3 protein: SASWNPDTQY

D gene: NA
V gene: TRBV11-2
J gene: TRBJ2-7
CDR3 protein: ASGGGHSYEQY

D gene: NA
V gene: TRBV5-1
J gene: TRBJ1-1
CDR3 protein: ASSPRQLLNTEAF

D gene: NA
V gene: TRBV7-2
J gene: TRBJ2-7
CDR3 protein: ASSLDRTYDQY

D gene: NA
V gene: TRBV27
J gene: TRBJ2-1
CDR3 protein: ASSLSVSYNEQF

D gene: NA
V gene: TRBV3-1
J gene: TRBJ2-2
CDR3 protein: ASSQDKGTGELF